A selection of T cell receptor beta chains follows, all from one sample in a study of CD8 T cells in ankylosing spondylitis. In TCRdb, the 5' RACE reads were re-called with MiXCR into one record per CDR3 protein. The sample lists approximately 540,000 distinct CDR3 sequences, about 12% occurring once. The sequenced sample was blood, either unsorted or a sorted T cell fraction (not recorded which). The receptors shown here come from a male donor with ankylosing spondylitis. Each CDR3 is given with its conserved first and last residue. Fields, in order: V gene, J gene, CDR3 protein.

TRBV3-1,TRBJ2-5,CASSQGGSYQETQYF
TRBV7-2,TRBJ1-3,CASSPRGDGNTIYF
TRBV6-5,TRBJ2-2,CASSYSVASSQGELFF
TRBV5-1,TRBJ2-7,CASSRGSQGAGYEQYF
TRBV11-2,TRBJ2-4,CASSPRTSGLPLGNIQYF
TRBV7-2,TRBJ2-5,CASSLVPGVETQYF
TRBV7-9,TRBJ1-5,CASSTDRGFQPQHF
TRBV6-1,TRBJ2-5,CASSKTSGMPEETQYF
TRBV20-1,TRBJ1-4,CSAMDPNNEKLFF
TRBV11-2,TRBJ2-2,CASSSGTGPTGELFF
TRBV11-1,TRBJ2-2,CASSHGLANTGELFF
TRBV29-1,TRBJ2-6,CSVPGQGASGANVLTF
TRBV10-3,TRBJ2-2,CAISQRENTGELFF
TRBV20-1,TRBJ2-3,CSAPPPGGADTQYF
TRBV24-1,TRBJ2-5,CATSDSGTGGGETQYF
TRBV15,TRBJ1-5,CATSITGGWEQPQHF
TRBV5-8,TRBJ2-2,CASSLGNPSGNTGELFF
TRBV3-1,TRBJ1-1,CASSQPQGGTEAFF
TRBV20-1,TRBJ2-2,CSALDRLYTGELFF
TRBV30,TRBJ1-4,CAWSVRGQTTNEKLFF
TRBV7-9,TRBJ1-3,CASSFVLGNTIYF
TRBV6-2/TRBV6-3,TRBJ2-1,CASRRAGGDNEQFF
TRBV5-1,TRBJ2-1,CASSSGVRNEQFF
TRBV3-1,TRBJ2-3,CASSQPPNTDTQYF
TRBV20-1,TRBJ1-1,CSARDYRGLGEAFF
TRBV5-6,TRBJ2-1,CASSRPGLAGEPLAEQFF
TRBV10-3,TRBJ1-4,CAIRGRTENEKLFF
TRBV2,TRBJ1-2,CASSRSGANYGYTF